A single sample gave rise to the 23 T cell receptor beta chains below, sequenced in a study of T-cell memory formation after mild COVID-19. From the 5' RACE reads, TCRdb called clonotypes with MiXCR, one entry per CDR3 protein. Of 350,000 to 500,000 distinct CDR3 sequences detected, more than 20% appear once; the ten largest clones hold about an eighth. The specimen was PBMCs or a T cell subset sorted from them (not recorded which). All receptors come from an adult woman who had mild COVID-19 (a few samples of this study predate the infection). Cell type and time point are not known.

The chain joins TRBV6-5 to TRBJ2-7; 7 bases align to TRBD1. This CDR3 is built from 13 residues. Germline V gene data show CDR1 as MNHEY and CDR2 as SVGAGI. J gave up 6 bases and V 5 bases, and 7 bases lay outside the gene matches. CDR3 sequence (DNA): TGTGCCAGCAGTGCAACACAGGGGAGCGAGCAGTACTTC. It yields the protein CASSATQGSEQYF.

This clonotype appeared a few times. The CDR3 loop is CASSLGQGWSDTQYF. The CDR3 region has the DNA TGTGCCAGCAGTTTAGGACAGGGCTGGTCAGATACGCAGTATTTT. This sequence joins TRBV28 and TRBJ2-3, with 8 bases matching TRBD1. Unmatched junction bases numbered 5, after V lost 2 bases and J lost 4 bases. Germline V lookup: CDR1 MDHEN, CDR2 SYDVKM. This CDR3 is built from 15 residues.

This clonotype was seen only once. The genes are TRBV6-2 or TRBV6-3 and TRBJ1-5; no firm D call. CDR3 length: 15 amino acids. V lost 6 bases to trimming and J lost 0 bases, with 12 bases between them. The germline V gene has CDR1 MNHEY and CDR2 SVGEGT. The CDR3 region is CASRERENSNQPQHF. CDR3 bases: TGTGCCAGCAGGGAAAGGGAAAATAGCAATCAGCCCCAGCATTTT.

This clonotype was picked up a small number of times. DNA of the CDR3: TGTGCCAGCGCGACAGGGGAGTTCGAGCAGTACTTC. Translating it yields CASATGEFEQYF. The chain employs TRBV12-3 or TRBV12-4 and TRBJ2-7; 8 positions match TRBD1. There are 12 residues in the CDR3. V shed 8 bases, J shed 6 bases, and the junction held 6 bases outside the gene matches.

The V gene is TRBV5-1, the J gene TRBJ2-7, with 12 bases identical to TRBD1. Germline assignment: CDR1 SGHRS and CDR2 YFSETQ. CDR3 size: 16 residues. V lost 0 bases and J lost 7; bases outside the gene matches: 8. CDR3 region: CASSLGPGQGAKEQYF. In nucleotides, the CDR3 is TGCGCCAGCAGCTTGGGACCGGGACAGGGGGCTAAGGAGCAGTACTTC. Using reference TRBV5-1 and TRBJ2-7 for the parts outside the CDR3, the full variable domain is KAGVTQTPRYLIKTRGQQVTLSCSPISGHRSVSWYQQTPGQGLQFLFEYFSETQRNKGNFPGRFSGRQFSNSRSEMNVSTLELGDSALYLCASSLGPGQGAKEQYFGPGTRLTVT.

CDR3 amino acids: CASSGTGGQGGEEQFF. CDR3 in DNA: TGCGCCAGCAGCGGGACAGGGGGACAGGGAGGAGAGGAGCAGTTCTTC. This chain links TRBV5-1 with TRBJ2-1, with TRBD1 identical over 11 bases. Germline values: CDR1 SGHRS, CDR2 YFSETQ. The J segment lost 10 bases and the V segment lost 4 bases, leaving 13 bases of the junction unmatched. The CDR3 extends over 16 amino acids.

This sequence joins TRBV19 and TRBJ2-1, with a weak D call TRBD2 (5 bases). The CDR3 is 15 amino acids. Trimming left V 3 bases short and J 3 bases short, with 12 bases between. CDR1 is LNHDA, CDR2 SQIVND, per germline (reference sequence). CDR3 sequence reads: CASSISLAVYNEQFF. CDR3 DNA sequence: TGTGCCAGTAGTATCAGCCTAGCAGTCTACAATGAGCAGTTCTTC.

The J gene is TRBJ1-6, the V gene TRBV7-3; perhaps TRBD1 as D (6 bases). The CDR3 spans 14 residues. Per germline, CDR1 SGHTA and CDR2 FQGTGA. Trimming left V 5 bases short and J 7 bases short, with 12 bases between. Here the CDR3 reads CASSDRITNSPLHF. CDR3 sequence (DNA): TGTGCCAGCAGCGACAGGATTACCAATTCACCCCTCCACTTT.

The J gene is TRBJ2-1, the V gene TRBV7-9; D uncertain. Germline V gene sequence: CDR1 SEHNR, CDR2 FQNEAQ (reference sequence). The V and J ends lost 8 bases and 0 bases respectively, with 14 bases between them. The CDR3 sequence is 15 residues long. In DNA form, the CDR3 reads TGTGCCAGCCCGCCCATGGGGTCCTCCTACAATGAGCAGTTCTTC. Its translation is CASPPMGSSYNEQFF.

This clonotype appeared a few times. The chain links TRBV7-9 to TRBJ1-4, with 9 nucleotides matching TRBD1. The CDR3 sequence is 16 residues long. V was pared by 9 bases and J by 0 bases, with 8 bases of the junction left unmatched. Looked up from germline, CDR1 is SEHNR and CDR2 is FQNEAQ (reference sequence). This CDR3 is CASTPGQGATNEKLFF. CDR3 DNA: TGTGCCAGTACCCCGGGACAGGGAGCAACTAATGAAAAACTGTTTTTT.

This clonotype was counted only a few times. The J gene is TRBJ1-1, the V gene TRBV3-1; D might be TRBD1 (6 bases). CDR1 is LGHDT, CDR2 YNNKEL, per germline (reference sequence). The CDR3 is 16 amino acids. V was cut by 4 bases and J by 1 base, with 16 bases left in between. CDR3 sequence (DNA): TGTGCCAGCAGCCCCCGTACGACAGGAAGGAACACTGAAGCTTTCTTT. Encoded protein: CASSPRTTGRNTEAFF.

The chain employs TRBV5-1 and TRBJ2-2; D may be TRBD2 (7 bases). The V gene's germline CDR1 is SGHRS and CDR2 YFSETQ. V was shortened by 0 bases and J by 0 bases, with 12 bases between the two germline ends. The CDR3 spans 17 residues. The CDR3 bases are TGCGCCAGCAGCTTGGTCCGGGGGGCTACGAACACCGGGGAGCTGTTTTTT. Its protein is CASSLVRGATNTGELFF.

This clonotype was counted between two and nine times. CDR3 sequence (DNA): TGTGCCAGCTCACCAAACCCTCTCTCAACTAATGAAAAACTGTTTTTT. Protein product: CASSPNPLSTNEKLFF. The chain links TRBV18 to TRBJ1-4, with D hard to call. The germline V gene has CDR1 KGHSH and CDR2 LQKENI. Trimming pared 2 bases from V and 0 bases from J, leaving 10 bases between. The CDR3 totals 16 residues.

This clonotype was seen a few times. CDR3 in DNA: TGTGCCAGCAGCCCGGCCTCCGAGGGCACTGAAGCTTTCTTT. This gives the protein CASSPASEGTEAFF. This chain joins TRBV9 and TRBJ1-1; D unclear. Germline values: CDR1 SGDLS, CDR2 YYNGEE. Trimming pared 4 bases from V and 4 bases from J, leaving 14 bases between. CDR3 length equals 14 residues.

The CDR3 sequence: CASSPSPGSNTQYF. CDR3 in DNA: TGTGCCAGCTCACCCTCGCCCGGGAGTAATACGCAGTATTTT. This chain connects TRBV18 to TRBJ2-3, with a weak D call TRBD2 (6 bases). Germline values: CDR1 KGHSH, CDR2 LQKENI. V was trimmed by 3 bases and J by 7 bases, leaving 14 bases between them. This CDR3 has 14 residues.

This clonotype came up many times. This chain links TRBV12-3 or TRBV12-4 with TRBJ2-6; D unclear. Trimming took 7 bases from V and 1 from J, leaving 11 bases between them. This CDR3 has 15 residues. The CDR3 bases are TGTGCCAGCACCCTAACGGAGTCTGGGGCCAACGTCCTGACTTTC. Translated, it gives CASTLTESGANVLTF.

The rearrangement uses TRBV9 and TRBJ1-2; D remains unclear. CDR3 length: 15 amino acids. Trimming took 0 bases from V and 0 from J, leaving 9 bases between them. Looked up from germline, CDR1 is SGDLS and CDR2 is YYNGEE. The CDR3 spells CASSVGVQTNYGYTF. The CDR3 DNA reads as TGTGCCAGCAGCGTAGGGGTCCAGACTAACTATGGCTACACCTTC.

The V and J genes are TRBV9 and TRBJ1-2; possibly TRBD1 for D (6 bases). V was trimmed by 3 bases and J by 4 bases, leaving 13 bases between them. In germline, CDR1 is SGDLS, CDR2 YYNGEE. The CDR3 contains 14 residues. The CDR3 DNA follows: TGTGCCAGCAGCGCGAACACAGGGACCTATGGCTACACCTTC. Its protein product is CASSANTGTYGYTF. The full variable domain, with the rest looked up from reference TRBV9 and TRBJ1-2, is DSGVTQTPKHLITATGQRVTLRCSPRSGDLSVYWYQQSLDQGLQFLIQYYNGEERAKGNILERFSAQQFPDLHSELNLSSLELGDSALYFCASSANTGTYGYTFGSGTRLTVV.

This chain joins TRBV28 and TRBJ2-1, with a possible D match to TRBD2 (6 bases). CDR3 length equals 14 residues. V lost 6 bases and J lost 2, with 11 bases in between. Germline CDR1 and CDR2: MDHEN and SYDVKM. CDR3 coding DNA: TGTGCCAGCAGGGTAACGGGAGCCTACAATGAGCAGTTCTTC. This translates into CASRVTGAYNEQFF.

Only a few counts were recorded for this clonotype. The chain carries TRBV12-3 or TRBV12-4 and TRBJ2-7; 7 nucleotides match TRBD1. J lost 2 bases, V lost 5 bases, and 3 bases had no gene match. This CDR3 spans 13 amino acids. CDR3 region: CASSTGATYEQYF. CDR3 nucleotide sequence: TGTGCCAGCAGTACAGGGGCAACCTACGAGCAGTACTTC.

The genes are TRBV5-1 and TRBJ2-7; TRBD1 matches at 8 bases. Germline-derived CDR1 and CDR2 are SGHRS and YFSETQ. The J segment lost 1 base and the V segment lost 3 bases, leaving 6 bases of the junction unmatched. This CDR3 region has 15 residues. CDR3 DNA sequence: TGCGCCAGCAGCTCGTGGACAGGGCCGTCCTACGAGCAGTACTTC. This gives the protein CASSSWTGPSYEQYF.

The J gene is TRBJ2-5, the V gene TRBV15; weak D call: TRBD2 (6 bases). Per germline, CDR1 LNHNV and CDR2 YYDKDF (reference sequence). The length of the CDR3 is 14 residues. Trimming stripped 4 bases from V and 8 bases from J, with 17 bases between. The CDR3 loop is CATSTFGTEDTQYF. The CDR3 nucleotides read TGTGCCACCAGCACGTTTGGGACTGAGGATACCCAGTACTTC.

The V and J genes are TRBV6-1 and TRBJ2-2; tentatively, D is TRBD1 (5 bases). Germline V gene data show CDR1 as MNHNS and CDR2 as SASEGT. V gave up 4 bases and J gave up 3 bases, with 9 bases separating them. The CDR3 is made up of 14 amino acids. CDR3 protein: CASSAQGYTGELFF. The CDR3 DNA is TGTGCCAGCAGTGCCCAGGGATACACCGGGGAGCTGTTTTTT.